The clone carrying this T cell receptor beta chain has a count of ten or more. TCRdb itself ran the 5' RACE reads through MiXCR, one entry per CDR3 protein. The data show some 30,000 distinct CDR3 sequences, 25% to 30% seen once. Cells sorted as Tregs were CD4+, CD25+ and CD127-/low. V shed 6 bases and J shed 3 bases, with 12 bases lying between them. The CDR3 sequence is 14 residues long. The sample was tumor-infiltrating Tregs sorted from the breast tumor. V usage is TRBV12-3 or TRBV12-4 and J usage is TRBJ1-5; a weak D match, TRBD1 (6 bases). This TCR was recovered from a female donor with breast cancer. The CDR3 DNA follows: TGTGCCAGCAGCCTAACAGGGACCAATCAGCCCCAGCATTTT. As protein: CASSLTGTNQPQHF.